This T cell receptor (beta chain) was identified during a study of human T cells and chemical hapten exposure. Trimming cost V 4 bases and J 0 bases, with 20 bases left between them. The germline gives CDR1 SGHRS, CDR2 YFSETQ. CDR3 length equals 17 residues. Described time point: patch test 1, 2 weeks after DPC sensitization. Treatment meaning: therapeutic diphenylcyclopropenone sensitization with weekly scalp DPC. TCRdb reprocessed the RACE reads via MiXCR and lists one record per CDR3 protein. Among around 190,000 distinct CDR3 sequences listed, around 20% were seen once. Sequencing used whole blood, obtained in connection with sensitization to the hapten diphenylcyclopropenone (DPC). This TCR was sampled from a woman aged 50 to 65 with alopecia areata. Some clones in this sample may be carry-over from other donors' samples. The chain carries TRBV5-1 and TRBJ2-7; perhaps TRBD1 as D (6 bases). CDR3 in amino acids: CASSTTGDTRSSYEQYF. Written as DNA, the CDR3 is TGCGCCAGCAGCACCACCGGGGACACCCGGAGCTCCTACGAGCAGTACTTC.